The T cell receptor beta chain under discussion was sequenced for a study of OX40 agonist ivuxolimab in advanced cancers. Study results and limitations: Several nonresponders also turned out to have low normalized T-cell clonal expansion.

The CDR3 covers 19 residues. V lost 3 bases and J lost 5, with 26 bases in between. In germline, CDR1 is MGHRA, CDR2 YSYEKL. Generated by immunoSEQ multiplex PCR, the TCRdb table keeps only in-frame clones and is missing some. The table has some 47,000 clones, approximately 84% seen once; the top ten hold under 7%. A note on this clone: Antigen unknown.

The V and J genes are TRBV4-1 and TRBJ2-4; D may correspond to TRBD1 or TRBD2 (6 bases each). Sequencing was performed on CD4+ or CD8+ T cells sorted from blood, taken in a trial of the OX40 agonist ivuxolimab. This TCR was recovered from an adult with an advanced solid tumor such as melanoma, head and neck, liver or kidney cancer. CDR3 in DNA: TGCGCCAGCAGCCAGGGGGCCTTCTCGACGGGAGTATCCCAAAACATTCAGTACTTC. It is translated as CASSQGAFSTGVSQNIQYF.